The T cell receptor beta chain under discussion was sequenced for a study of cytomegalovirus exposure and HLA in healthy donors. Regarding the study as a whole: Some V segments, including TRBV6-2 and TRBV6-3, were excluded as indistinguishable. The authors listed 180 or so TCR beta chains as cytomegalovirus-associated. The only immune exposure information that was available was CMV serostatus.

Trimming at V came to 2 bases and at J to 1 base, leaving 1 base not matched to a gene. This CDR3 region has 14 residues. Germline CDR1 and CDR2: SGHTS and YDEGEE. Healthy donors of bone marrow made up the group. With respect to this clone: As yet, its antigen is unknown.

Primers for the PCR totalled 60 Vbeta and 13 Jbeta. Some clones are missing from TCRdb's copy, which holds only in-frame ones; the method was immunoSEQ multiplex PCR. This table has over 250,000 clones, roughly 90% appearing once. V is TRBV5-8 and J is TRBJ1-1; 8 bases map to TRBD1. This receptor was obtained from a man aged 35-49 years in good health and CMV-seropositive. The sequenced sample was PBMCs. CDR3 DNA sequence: TGTGCCAGCAGCTTAGGGACAGGGAACACTGAAGCTTTCTTT. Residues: CASSLGTGNTEAFF. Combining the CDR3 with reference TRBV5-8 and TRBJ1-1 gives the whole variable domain EAGVTQSPTHLIKTRGQQATLRCSPISGHTSVYWYQQALGLGLQFLLWYDEGEERNRGNFPPRFSGRQFPNYSSELNVNALELEDSALYLCASSLGTGNTEAFFGQGTRLTVV.